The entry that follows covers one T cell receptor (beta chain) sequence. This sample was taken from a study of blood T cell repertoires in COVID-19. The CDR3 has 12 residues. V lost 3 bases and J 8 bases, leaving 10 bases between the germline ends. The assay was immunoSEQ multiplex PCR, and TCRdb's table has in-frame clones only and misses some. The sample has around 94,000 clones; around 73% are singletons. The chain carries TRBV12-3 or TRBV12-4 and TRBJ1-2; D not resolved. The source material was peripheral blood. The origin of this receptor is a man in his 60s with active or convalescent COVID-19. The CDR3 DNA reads TGTGCCAGCAGTTTGGGAGGAGACGGCTACACCTTC. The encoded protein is CASSLGGDGYTF.